This TCR beta chain appears in the sequencing data of a study of cytomegalovirus exposure and HLA in healthy donors (dated by TCRdb to about 2017). Background on the whole study: An earlier analysis of approximately 640 of the donors reported roughly 270 Gb of sequence data and some 100 million unique TCR beta sequences from about 179 million T cells. An early release covering just under 650 HLA-typed donors comprised 250 to 350 gigabases of sequencing data and roughly 85 million unique TCR sequences. Of the roughly 400 genotyped donors, roughly 76% were placed in the genetic ancestry cluster associated with self-reported Caucasian donors. The study aimed to test whether cataloging public T cell receptors could reveal signatures of past pathogen exposure. The study profiled the T cell repertoires of hundreds of subjects by immunosequencing and related them to cytomegalovirus serostatus. In addition to the first cohort of 666 subjects, a separate validation cohort of 120 different subjects was used. High-throughput TCR immunosequencing, statistical association of individual TCRs with disease status, and machine learning were combined to predict cytomegalovirus infection status. In a later analysis, previously published TCR beta repertoires from hundreds of donors were re-analyzed and high-resolution HLA genotyping was added so that TCR occurrence patterns could be studied. The later analysis used no new phenotypic data to find candidate immune exposures, relying instead on TCR beta sequences and their occurrence across donors. An earlier analysis of roughly 600 of the donors used high-throughput TCR beta sequencing to judge whether each TCR beta V gene segment behaved as functional or pseudogenic. Donor age, sex, ethnicity and CMV serostatus were compiled alongside the repertoire data. In a later genetic analysis, genome-wide SNP genotypes for about 55% of the roughly 700 donors were used, and that subset was treated as a discovery cohort. All discovery cohort repertoires had been generated using a single sequencing platform. Both class I and class II loci were covered by HLA typing, at four-digit resolution. Typing coverage varied by locus: about 620-630 donors for A, B, C, DRB1 and DQB1; approximately 500 for DQA1; more than 600 for DPA1; 400 to 480 for DPB1. A few DR-DQ haplotypes were handled as single units for association and clustering because linkage in the cohort was strong. Among several hundred genotyped donors of the cohort, an average of approximately 220,000 unique TCR beta nucleotide sequences was sequenced per donor, of which about 20% were non-productive.

Details on this clone: The specificity of this receptor is unknown. Base qualities are not recorded, but no much larger clone differs from it by a single base.

Reading the germline V gene gives CDR1 SGHDT and CDR2 YYEEEE. There are 12 amino acids in the CDR3, from cysteine to phenylalanine inclusive. The only DNA kept is the CDR3, 36 bases in frame from the first base. Trimming at the junction amounts to 3 bases on V and 12 bases on J, and the germline ends lie 15 bases apart. The library was obtained by the immunoSEQ multiplex PCR assay. The multiplex PCR relied on a mix of 60 forward primers for TCR Vbeta segments and 13 reverse primers for TCR Jbeta segments. Amplification of the CDR3 region of rearranged TCR beta genes was performed with a multiplex PCR assay on genomic DNA. The Illumina HiSeq System was used to sequence the amplified TCR beta libraries as 87-base-pair reads. In the paper's pipeline: Across the 666 repertoires, a later analysis counted approximately 83 million unique TCR beta chains, some 11 million of which were shared by at least two donors. A nearest-neighbor algorithm error-corrected the raw reads and collapsed the reads into unique sequences, merging closely related sequences to remove PCR and sequencing errors. CDR3 sequences were aligned to IMGT reference sequences to assign V, D and J gene segments. For a sequence to be retained, a match of at least six nucleotides was required to both a V gene segment and a J gene segment. Rearrangements were classified as productive when the CDR3 lacked stop codons and remained in frame with V and J, and all other rearrangements were classified as non-productive. Following IMGT convention, CDR3 was defined as the stretch from the second conserved V-encoded cysteine up to the conserved J-encoded phenylalanine. The earlier analysis of approximately 590 of the donors excluded any sequence lacking an unambiguous match to a single V gene segment. In an earlier analysis of 500 to 750 of the donors, V segments were called functional above 56.7% productive rearrangements and were called segregating when the between-donor standard deviation exceeded 5%. A statistical classification framework was built to diagnose cytomegalovirus status from the catalog of TCR beta chain sequences. In a later analysis, V and J genes were assigned by comparing TCR nucleotide sequences against IMGT/GENE-DB human TR gene sequences. The TCRdist pipeline was used in a later analysis to assign CDR3 sequences and most-parsimonious VDJ recombination scenarios. In a later analysis, each TCR beta chain was defined by its CDR3 amino acid sequence together with its V-gene family, and reads lacking a unique V-gene family were excluded. A later analysis removed several hundred highly shared, low-generation-probability nucleotide sequences to deal with suspected cross-contamination and a sequencing artifact. A later analysis calculated a clonal expansion index for each public chain from normalized within-repertoire ranks of inferred template counts. Generation probabilities in a later analysis came from a VDJ recombination model fitted to out-of-frame rearrangements, and those results were checked against IGoR. Hypergeometric tests were used in a later analysis to score TCR-TCR, TCR-HLA and TCR-CMV co-occurrence, with a repertoire-size bias correction applied to the TCR pairs. False discovery rates were estimated in a later analysis by permuting HLA or CMV assignments 20 times. In a later analysis, co-occurring TCRs were grouped using DBSCAN, and TCRdist sequence similarity was added for clustering within HLA-allele-positive subsets. Repertoires with fewer than 30,000 or more than 120,000 public chains were left out of co-occurrence clustering, as were several repertoires with anomalous nucleotide sharing. TCRdb provides this immuneACCESS table in a form limited to in-frame rearrangements. Some clones are lacking; in checked studies, under half of them reflect an unresolved V gene, and why the rest are absent is not known. Clone size and the V and J calls come from that table; the DNA yielded D and trimming. In all, the sample holds over 150,000 clones, and 77% of those were seen once. 1.4% to 1.5% of the sample comes from the top ten.

The cohort comprised 550 to 700 healthy bone marrow donors. All cohort members were sampled while nominally healthy, although unrecorded immune exposures were likely present. The donor was CMV seropositive and belonged to the group of 270 or so seropositive cohort members. A peripheral blood sample was collected from each donor, and TCR beta sequencing was performed on peripheral blood mononuclear cells. Genomic DNA was extracted from the blood cell samples with the Qiagen DNeasy Blood Extraction Kit. Broad study findings and their caveats: This cohort had only TCR beta chains sequenced, and the lack of alpha or paired-chain data limited which features could be detected. In a later analysis, most CMV-associated TCR beta chains were found to appear HLA-restricted, with HLA associations seemingly driven largely by CMV exposure. In a later analysis, more than 15,000 TCR beta sequences were associated with specific HLA alleles at a false discovery rate of 0.05. While some public TCRs were present in many individuals, most TCR sequences turned up only very rarely across donors. A later analysis found that HLA-associated TCR beta chains were more clonally expanded and had lower generation probabilities than equally common non-associated chains. A further reported finding was that TCR beta sequences accurately predicted the HLA-A and HLA-B alleles for most subjects in the first cohort. The study listed 164 TCR beta chains as associated with cytomegalovirus. The authors suggested that the approach could potentially be extended to other disease states and immunological phenotypes. Several of the top co-occurrence clusters appeared to be linked to parvovirus B19, influenza, CMV and Epstein-Barr virus, according to a later analysis. A later genetic analysis associated a missense DCLRE1C variant with V-gene and J-gene trimming of TCR beta chains, and an independent cohort replicated the association. Because HLA typing was missing for some donors at each locus, association tests included only the typed subset. A group of highly shared sequence variants was considered likely to be a technical artifact of the sequencing pipeline. The 87-base-pair reads could not distinguish some IMGT-functional V segments, including TRBV6-2 and TRBV6-3, so those segments were excluded. Roughly uniform sequencing depth across donors was assumed in presence/absence analyses, although this assumption may not hold. Immune exposure information for the cohort was limited to CMV serostatus. When HLA alleles, especially DR and DQ, strongly co-occurred, TCR associations were difficult to assign to individual alleles. Correlated functional status among segregating V segments might reflect linkage disequilibrium, but an unknown experimental factor could not be ruled out. Compared with the roughly 720-donor mean, donors in an Asian-associated ancestry cluster had fewer N-insertions in productive TCRs, according to a later genetic analysis. The classifier was reported to diagnose cytomegalovirus status with high specificity and sensitivity in both the original and validation cohorts. Some 15 rarely observed V segments, including chromosome 9 orphons, were excluded from the earlier analysis of approximately 500 of the donors because counts were too low. In an earlier analysis of 500 to 650 of the donors, most TCR beta V segments appeared in productive rearrangements about 87% or about 30% of the time, broadly matching IMGT annotations. In a later analysis, the rate of TCR association differed among HLA loci, with DRB1 alleles having the most associated TCRs and HLA-C alleles having the fewest. In vitro tests confirmed that a few of the cytomegalovirus-associated TCR beta chains recognize cytomegalovirus antigens.

The sequence links TRBV5-6 to TRBJ1-2, with a weak D call of TRBD1 (5 bases match). The source is a woman in her twenties or thirties in good health and CMV-seropositive. Input material: PBMCs. The CDR3 here reads CASSSMTVLHTF. DNA sequence: TGTGCCAGCAGCTCAATGACAGTCCTCCACACCTTC.